This T cell receptor (beta chain) was captured in a study of shared clonotypes between healthy human individuals. Comments on this clone: The antigen is undetermined.

The repertoire was sequenced with immunoSEQ multiplex PCR; TCRdb's copy has only in-frame clones and lacks some. The table has around 320,000 clones, roughly 84% seen once. Study-level points and caveats: Clonotypes shared by all four donors outscored non-shared clonotypes in generation probability.

This TCR was sampled from a man younger than 35 in good health. The sequencing sample was made of memory CD8+ T cells sorted from blood. Subset reported: CD45RO+ cells pooled with CCR7-negative TemRA cells.

CDR3 loop: CASSQEYELTGELFF. The CDR3 bases are TGCGCCAGCAGCCAAGAATACGAGCTCACTGGGGAGCTGTTTTTT. The genes are TRBV4-3 and TRBJ2-2; the D is unclear. CDR3 size: 15 residues. V lost 0 bases to trimming and J lost 8 bases, with 13 bases between them. CDR1 is LGHNA and CDR2 is YSLEER in the germline V gene.